These 11 T cell receptor beta chains were sequenced from one sample in a study of T-cell reconstitution after alpha-beta-depleted transplantation in children. The library targeted TCRbeta and was prepared with unique molecular identifiers. A single record per CDR3 protein comes from TCRdb applying MiXCR to the PCR reads. The table records 120,000 or so distinct CDR3 sequences, 23% of them present only once. The starting material was PBMCs, mostly from graft donor cells, obtained 180 days after TCRalphabeta/CD19-depleted stem cell transplant. These receptors were taken from a male patient aged 2-15 years who had a stem cell transplant for chronic granulomatous disease, so the T cells may come from the graft donor.

V gene TRBV5-6 combines with J gene TRBJ1-2, with TRBD1 as a possible D gene (5 bases). V lost 0 bases and J lost 4, with 7 bases in between. Germline assignment: CDR1 SGHDT and CDR2 YYEEEE. CDR3 length equals 13 residues. The CDR3 spells CASSLADSYGYTF. The CDR3 nucleotides read TGTGCCAGCAGCTTGGCCGACAGCTATGGCTACACCTTC. The full variable domain, completed using reference TRBV5-6 and TRBJ1-2, is DAGVTQSPTHLIKTRGQQVTLRCSPKSGHDTVSWYQQALGQGPQFIFQYYEEEERQRGNFPDRFSGHQFPNYSSELNVNALLLGDSALYLCASSLADSYGYTFGSGTRLTVV.

This clonotype was seen ten or more times. The chain employs TRBV2 and TRBJ2-7; a weak D match, TRBD2 (6 bases). Trimming removed 4 bases at V and 1 base at J, with 11 bases between. The CDR3 is 14 amino acids. Germline V CDR1 and CDR2: SNHLY, FYNNEI. In DNA, the CDR3 is TGTGCCAGCAGTGTTGGGGGGAGGTCCTACGAGCAGTACTTC. It is translated as CASSVGGRSYEQYF.

This clonotype was observed at least ten times. V gene TRBV5-1 combines with J gene TRBJ2-7; 12 bases line up with TRBD2. CDR1 and CDR2 from the germline V gene are SGHRS and YFSETQ. V lost 0 bases, J lost 0 bases, and 4 bases stayed unmatched. The CDR3 sequence is 17 residues long. The CDR3: CASSLALAGGPSYEQYF. CDR3 sequence (DNA): TGCGCCAGCAGCTTGGCCCTAGCGGGAGGGCCCTCCTACGAGCAGTACTTC.

This clonotype was found many times. CDR3 DNA sequence: TGCGCCAGCAGCTTGGAGACAGCCTACGAGCAGTACTTC. Amino acid sequence: CASSLETAYEQYF. The chain has TRBV5-1 and TRBJ2-7, with TRBD1 as a possible D gene (5 bases). Trimming removed 0 bases from V and 2 bases from J, with 6 bases in between. CDR1 and CDR2 from the germline V gene are SGHRS and YFSETQ. The CDR3 is made up of 13 amino acids.

This clonotype came up a few times. V gene TRBV7-4 combines with J gene TRBJ2-7, with 11 nucleotides matching TRBD2. CDR3 length equals 18 residues. Germline V CDR1 and CDR2: SGHVT, SQSDAQ. With V trimmed by 5 bases and J by 3 bases, 15 bases remained unmatched. CDR3 in DNA: TGTGCCAGCAGCAGAAGAACTAGCGGGAGATCGGAGGACTACGAGCAGTACTTC. Amino acids: CASSRRTSGRSEDYEQYF. Drawing the rest from reference TRBV7-4 and TRBJ2-7, the complete variable domain is GAGVSQSPRYKVAKRGRDVALRCDSISGHVTLYWYRQTLGQGSEVLTYSQSDAQRDKSGRPSGRFSAERPERSVSTLKIQRTEQGDSAVYLCASSRRTSGRSEDYEQYFGPGTRLTVT.

In its sample, this clonotype was seen many times. The chain couples TRBV7-9 to TRBJ2-2, with D maybe TRBD2 (6 bases). There are 16 residues in the CDR3. Germline CDR1 is SEHNR and CDR2 is FQNEAQ (reference sequence). The V and J ends lost 4 bases and 2 bases respectively, with 14 bases between them. The CDR3 here is CASSSRGDFNTGELFF. The CDR3 region has the DNA TGTGCCAGCAGCTCTCGAGGGGACTTTAACACCGGGGAGCTGTTTTTT.

CDR3 in amino acids: CSASNPARGSYEQYF. The CDR3 bases are TGCAGTGCTTCAAACCCGGCCCGAGGGTCCTACGAGCAGTACTTC. The chain carries TRBV20-1 and TRBJ2-7, with a weak D call TRBD2 (5 bases). Germline-derived CDR1 and CDR2 are DFQATT and SNEGSKA (reference sequence). The CDR3 spans 15 residues. Trimming pared 5 bases from V and 1 base from J, leaving 18 bases between.

This clonotype was counted ten times or more. The chain recombines TRBV28 with TRBJ2-3, with D perhaps matching TRBD1 (5 bases). V was trimmed by 8 bases and J by 9 bases, leaving 18 bases between them. CDR1 and CDR2 (germline): MDHEN, SYDVKM. CDR3 length equals 13 residues. For the CDR3, the DNA is TGTGCCAGCGCTCAGGGTGCGGTAGGAACGCAGTATTTT. It yields the protein CASAQGAVGTQYF.

This clonotype was seen many times. The chain couples TRBV5-1 to TRBJ2-5; D call uncertain. Germline values: CDR1 SGHRS, CDR2 YFSETQ. Trimming pared 0 bases from V and 2 bases from J, leaving 11 bases between. The CDR3 is made up of 15 amino acids. The CDR3 bases are TGCGCCAGCAGCTTGGGGGATCCTAATCAAGAGACCCAGTACTTC. Amino acid sequence: CASSLGDPNQETQYF.

This sequence joins TRBV4-2 and TRBJ2-3, with D maybe TRBD2 (5 bases). The V end was cut by 2 bases, the J end by 2 bases, with 17 bases between. Germline V gene sequence: CDR1 LGHNA, CDR2 YNFKEQ. The CDR3 totals 17 residues. CDR3: CASSQFKAASPTDTQYF. The CDR3 DNA sequence: TGTGCCAGCAGCCAATTCAAGGCGGCTAGCCCCACAGATACGCAGTATTTT.

This clonotype was detected only a few times. The chain links TRBV27 to TRBJ2-1; the D gene is possibly TRBD1 (5 bases). Germline assignment: CDR1 MNHEY and CDR2 SMNVEV (reference sequence). CDR3 length equals 18 residues. The V and J ends lost 4 bases and 1 base respectively, with 20 bases between them. DNA of the CDR3: TGTGCCAGCAGTTCCCTTCAGGGTCTTGGTATGTCCTACAATGAGCAGTTCTTC. Protein product: CASSSLQGLGMSYNEQFF.